Listed below are T cell receptor beta chains from one sample, sequenced in a study of CD8 T cells in Susac syndrome. Via MiXCR, TCRdb re-called the immunoSEQ multiplex PCR reads, giving one row per CDR3 protein. Of more than 150,000 distinct CDR3 sequences detected, around 92% appear once; the ten largest clones hold around 0.079%. Sequencing used CD4+ T cells from PBMCs. These receptors were collected from a human donor in good health. Both conserved end residues are part of each CDR3.

CASSYNQEPYGYTF,TRBV6-5,TRBJ1-2
CASSEGPAGSYEQYF,TRBV6-1,TRBJ2-7
CSATVDSYEQYF,TRBV29-1,TRBJ2-7
CASSEREGRWQETQYF,TRBV10-1,TRBJ2-5
CASSYGGAGGGTDTQYF,TRBV6-5,TRBJ2-3
CASSRTGASNYGYTF,TRBV7-2,TRBJ1-2
CASSDRTGNTGELFF,TRBV5-1,TRBJ2-2
CASSPGGQGQGSPLHF,TRBV3-1,TRBJ1-6
CSVGQASTGGVAGYTF,TRBV29-1,TRBJ1-2
CASSIGIVPSTDTQYF,TRBV19,TRBJ2-3
CASSQYNFNTEAFF,TRBV3-1,TRBJ1-1
CSVEGSGGSPLHF,TRBV29-1,TRBJ1-6
CASRTGTRDTDTQYF,TRBV28,TRBJ2-3
CASSFTGGNYEQYF,TRBV5-4,TRBJ2-7
CASSLTGLAGHEQFF,TRBV7-3,TRBJ2-1
CASSPGQGLALTGELFF,TRBV5-1,TRBJ2-2
CAEAVGESNTGELFF,TRBV7-9,TRBJ2-2
CASTQGLAGSSYNEQFF,TRBV3-1,TRBJ2-1
CASSSSGTMGTQYF,TRBV7-3,TRBJ2-5
CASSLGQGQPSYTF,TRBV5-4,TRBJ1-2
CASQENSGSDTQYF,TRBV19,TRBJ2-3
CASSVDPSVTYEQYF,TRBV9,TRBJ2-7
CASSLGSASSYNEQFF,TRBV7-2,TRBJ2-1
CASSQDMGHAGNEQFF,TRBV4-1,TRBJ2-1
CASSLSLTSYKDTQYF,TRBV5-1,TRBJ2-3
CASSSPSAGPTGELFF,TRBV28,TRBJ2-2
CAWSVGGWTYGYTF,TRBV30,TRBJ1-2
CASSPWDGGHEQYF,TRBV3-1,TRBJ2-7
CSARAGGRETQYF,TRBV20-1,TRBJ2-5
CASSRDSSGNTIYF,TRBV2,TRBJ1-3
CASRPGTGGHEQYF,TRBV10-1,TRBJ2-7
CASSLLQGSGELFF,TRBV5-1,TRBJ2-2
CASSHGLSQETQYF,TRBV6-5,TRBJ2-5
CASSTRTSGVLSGEQYF,TRBV19,TRBJ2-7
CASTRTSGSLEQYF,TRBV3-1,TRBJ2-7
CASTLNRGGEQYF,TRBV19,TRBJ2-7
CASSQDLGYGYTF,TRBV3-1,TRBJ1-2
CASSFSGDGYTF,TRBV5-1,TRBJ1-2
CAWSAPGLAGGGTGELFF,TRBV30,TRBJ2-2
CASSPSGRGSKNIQYF,TRBV7-9,TRBJ2-4
CASSLASTSGSYEQYF,TRBV7-2,TRBJ2-7
CASSFDYNEQFF,TRBV5-1,TRBJ2-1
CASSPNSNEQYF,TRBV12-3/TRBV12-4,TRBJ2-7
CSASPQGAYGYTF,TRBV20-1,TRBJ1-2
CASSYDNTDTQYF,TRBV6-5,TRBJ2-3
CSAREEEQYF,TRBV20-1,TRBJ2-7
CSVTGTANTEAFF,TRBV29-1,TRBJ1-1
CASSEEQGSGYTF,TRBV10-1,TRBJ1-2
CASSLEEAYQETQYF,TRBV7-7,TRBJ2-5
CASSSGLAGGPAKNIQYF,TRBV7-2,TRBJ2-4
CSVTGIYGYGYTF,TRBV29-1,TRBJ1-2
CASSLSAWNYEQYF,TRBV11-2,TRBJ2-7
CASSLPIGTSGSYEQYF,TRBV18,TRBJ2-7
CASSYIDTQYF,TRBV6-2/TRBV6-3,TRBJ2-3